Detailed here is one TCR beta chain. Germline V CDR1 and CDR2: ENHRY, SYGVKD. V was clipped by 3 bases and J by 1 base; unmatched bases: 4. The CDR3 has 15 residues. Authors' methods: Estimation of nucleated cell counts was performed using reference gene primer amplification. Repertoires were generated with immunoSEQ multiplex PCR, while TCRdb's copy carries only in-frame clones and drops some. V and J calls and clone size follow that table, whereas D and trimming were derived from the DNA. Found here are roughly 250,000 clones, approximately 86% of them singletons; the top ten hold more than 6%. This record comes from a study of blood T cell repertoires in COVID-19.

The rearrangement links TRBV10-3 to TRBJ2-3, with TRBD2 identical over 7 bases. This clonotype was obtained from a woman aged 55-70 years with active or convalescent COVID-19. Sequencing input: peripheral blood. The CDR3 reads CAISEGLAGTDTQYF. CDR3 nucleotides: TGTGCCATCAGTGAAGGGCTAGCGGGCACAGATACGCAGTATTTT.